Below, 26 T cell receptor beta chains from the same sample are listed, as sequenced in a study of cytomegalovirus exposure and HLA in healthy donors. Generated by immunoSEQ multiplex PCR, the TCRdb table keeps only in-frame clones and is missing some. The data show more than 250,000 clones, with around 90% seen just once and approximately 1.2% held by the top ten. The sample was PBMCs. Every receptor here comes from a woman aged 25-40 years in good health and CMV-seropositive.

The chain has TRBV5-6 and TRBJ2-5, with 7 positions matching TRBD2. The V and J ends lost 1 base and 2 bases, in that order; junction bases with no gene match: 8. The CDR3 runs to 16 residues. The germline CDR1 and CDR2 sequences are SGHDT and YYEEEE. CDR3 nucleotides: TGTGCCAGCAGCTTGTTAGGGGCTAGCGGACAAGAGACCCAGTACTTC. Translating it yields CASSLLGASGQETQYF.

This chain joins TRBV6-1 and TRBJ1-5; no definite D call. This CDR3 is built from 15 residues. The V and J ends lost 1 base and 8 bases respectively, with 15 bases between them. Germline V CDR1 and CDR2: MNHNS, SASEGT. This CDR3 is CASSEGEVGSEPQHF. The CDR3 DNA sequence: TGTGCCAGCAGTGAAGGCGAAGTGGGCAGTGAGCCCCAGCATTTT.

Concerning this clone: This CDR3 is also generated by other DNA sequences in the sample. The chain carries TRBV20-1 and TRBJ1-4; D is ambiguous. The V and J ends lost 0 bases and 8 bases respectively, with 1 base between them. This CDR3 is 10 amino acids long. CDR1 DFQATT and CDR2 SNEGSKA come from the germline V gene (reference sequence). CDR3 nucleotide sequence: TGCAGTGCTAGAGAGGAAAAACTGTTTTTT. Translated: CSAREEKLFF.

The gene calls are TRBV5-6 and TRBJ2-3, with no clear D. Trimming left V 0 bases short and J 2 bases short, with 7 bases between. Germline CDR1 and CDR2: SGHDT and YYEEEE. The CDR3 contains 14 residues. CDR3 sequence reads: CASSLGVDTDTQYF. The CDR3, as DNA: TGTGCCAGCAGCTTGGGGGTTGACACAGATACGCAGTATTTT.

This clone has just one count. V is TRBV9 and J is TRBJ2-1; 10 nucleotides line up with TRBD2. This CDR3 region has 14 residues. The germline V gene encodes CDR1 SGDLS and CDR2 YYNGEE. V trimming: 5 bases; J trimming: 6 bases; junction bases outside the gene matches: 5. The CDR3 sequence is CASSLAGVSNEQFF. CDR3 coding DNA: TGTGCCAGCAGTCTAGCGGGGGTCAGCAATGAGCAGTTCTTC.

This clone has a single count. The CDR3 here is CASSSRPGYQPQHF. CDR3 in DNA: TGTGCCAGCAGTTCCCGGCCCGGGTATCAGCCCCAGCATTTT. This sequence joins TRBV6-5 and TRBJ1-5; D uncertain. The CDR3 contains 14 residues. V lost 4 bases and J lost 5, with 12 bases in between. CDR1 is MNHEY and CDR2 is SVGAGI in the germline V gene.

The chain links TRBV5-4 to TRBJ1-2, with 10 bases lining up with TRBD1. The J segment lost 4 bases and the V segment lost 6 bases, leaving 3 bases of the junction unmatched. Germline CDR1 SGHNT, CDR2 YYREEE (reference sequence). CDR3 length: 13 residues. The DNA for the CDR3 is TGTGCCAGCACCAGGGACAGGGGCTATGGCTACACCTTC. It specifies CASTRDRGYGYTF.

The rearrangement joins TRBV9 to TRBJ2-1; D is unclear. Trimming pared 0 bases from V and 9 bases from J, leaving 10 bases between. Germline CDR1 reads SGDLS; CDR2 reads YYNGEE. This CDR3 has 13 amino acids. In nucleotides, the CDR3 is TGTGCCAGCAGCGTAGGGTCGTCGGGTGAGCAGTTCTTC. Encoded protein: CASSVGSSGEQFF. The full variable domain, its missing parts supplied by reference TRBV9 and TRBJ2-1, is DSGVTQTPKHLITATGQRVTLRCSPRSGDLSVYWYQQSLDQGLQFLIQYYNGEERAKGNILERFSAQQFPDLHSELNLSSLELGDSALYFCASSVGSSGEQFFGPGTRLTVL.

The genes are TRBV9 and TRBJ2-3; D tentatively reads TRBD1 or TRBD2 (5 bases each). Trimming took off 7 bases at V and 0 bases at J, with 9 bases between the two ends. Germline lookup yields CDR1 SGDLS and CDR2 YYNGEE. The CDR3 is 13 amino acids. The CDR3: CASRDPSTDTQYF. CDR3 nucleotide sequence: TGTGCCAGCCGGGACCCAAGCACAGATACGCAGTATTTT. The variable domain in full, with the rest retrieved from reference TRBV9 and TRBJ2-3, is DSGVTQTPKHLITATGQRVTLRCSPRSGDLSVYWYQQSLDQGLQFLIQYYNGEERAKGNILERFSAQQFPDLHSELNLSSLELGDSALYFCASRDPSTDTQYFGPGTRLTVL.

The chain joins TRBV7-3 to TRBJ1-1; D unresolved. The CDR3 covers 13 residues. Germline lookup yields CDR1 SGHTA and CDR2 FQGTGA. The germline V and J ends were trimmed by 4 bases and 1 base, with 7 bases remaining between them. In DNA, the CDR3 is TGTGCCAGCAGCTCCATGGGGAACACTGAAGCTTTCTTT. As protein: CASSSMGNTEAFF.

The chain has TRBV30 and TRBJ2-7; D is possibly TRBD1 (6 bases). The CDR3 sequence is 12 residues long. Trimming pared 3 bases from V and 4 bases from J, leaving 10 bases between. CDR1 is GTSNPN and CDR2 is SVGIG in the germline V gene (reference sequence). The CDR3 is CAWRGAAYEQYF. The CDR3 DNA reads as TGTGCCTGGAGGGGGGCTGCTTACGAGCAGTACTTC.

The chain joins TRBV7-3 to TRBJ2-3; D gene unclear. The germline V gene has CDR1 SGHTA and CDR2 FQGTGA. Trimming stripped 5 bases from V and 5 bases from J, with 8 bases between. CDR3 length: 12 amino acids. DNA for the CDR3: TGTGCCAGCAGCCCCGGTCGAGATACGCAGTATTTT. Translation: CASSPGRDTQYF.

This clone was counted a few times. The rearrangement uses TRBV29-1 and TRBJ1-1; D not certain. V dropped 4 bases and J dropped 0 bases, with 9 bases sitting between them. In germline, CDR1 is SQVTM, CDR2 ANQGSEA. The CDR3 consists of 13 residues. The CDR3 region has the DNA TGCAGCGTTGGTTACTCGGTGAACACTGAAGCTTTCTTT. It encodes CSVGYSVNTEAFF.

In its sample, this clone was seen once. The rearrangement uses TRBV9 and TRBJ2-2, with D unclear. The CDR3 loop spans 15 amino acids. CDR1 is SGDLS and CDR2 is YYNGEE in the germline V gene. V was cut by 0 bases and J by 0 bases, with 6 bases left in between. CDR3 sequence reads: CASSVGSSNTGELFF. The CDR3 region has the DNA TGTGCCAGCAGCGTAGGTAGCTCGAACACCGGGGAGCTGTTTTTT.

CDR3 nucleotide sequence: TGTGCCAGCAGCGTAGGACCAAGTCCCAACACCGGGGAGCTGTTTTTT. Amino acid sequence: CASSVGPSPNTGELFF. The chain has TRBV9 and TRBJ2-2; D not certain. Trimming pared 0 bases from V and 2 bases from J, leaving 11 bases between. Looked up from germline, CDR1 is SGDLS and CDR2 is YYNGEE. The CDR3 has 16 amino acids.

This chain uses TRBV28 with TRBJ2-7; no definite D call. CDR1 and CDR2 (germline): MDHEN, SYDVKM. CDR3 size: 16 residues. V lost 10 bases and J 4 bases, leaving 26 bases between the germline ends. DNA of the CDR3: TGTGCCACCAACTCCCCCCCGGGCCCTTGGATATACGAGCAGTACTTC. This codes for CATNSPPGPWIYEQYF.

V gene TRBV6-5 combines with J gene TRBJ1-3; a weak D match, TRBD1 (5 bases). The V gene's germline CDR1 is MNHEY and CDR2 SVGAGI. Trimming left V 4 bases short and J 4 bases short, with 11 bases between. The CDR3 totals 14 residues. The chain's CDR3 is CASSLAGAGNTIYF. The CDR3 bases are TGTGCCAGCAGTTTAGCCGGGGCCGGAAACACCATATATTTT.

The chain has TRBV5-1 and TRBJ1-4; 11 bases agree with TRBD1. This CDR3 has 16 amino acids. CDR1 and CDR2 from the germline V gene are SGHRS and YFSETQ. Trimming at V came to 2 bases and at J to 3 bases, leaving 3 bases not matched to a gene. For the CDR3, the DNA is TGCGCCAGCAGCTTCCAGGGACAGGGGGCTAATGAAAAACTGTTTTTT. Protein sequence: CASSFQGQGANEKLFF.

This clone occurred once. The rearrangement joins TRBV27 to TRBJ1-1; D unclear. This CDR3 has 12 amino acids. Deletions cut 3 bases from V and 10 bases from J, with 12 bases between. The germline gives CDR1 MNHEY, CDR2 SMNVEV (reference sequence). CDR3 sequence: CASSFSTGVAFF. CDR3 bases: TGTGCCAGCAGTTTCTCCACGGGTGTAGCTTTCTTT.

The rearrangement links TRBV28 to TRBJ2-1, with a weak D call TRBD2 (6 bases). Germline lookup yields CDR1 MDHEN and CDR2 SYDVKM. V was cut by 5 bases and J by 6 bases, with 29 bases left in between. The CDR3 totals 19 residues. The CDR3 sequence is CASSKVGAHVSGAPNEQFF. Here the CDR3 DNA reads TGTGCCAGCAGTAAAGTAGGGGCGCACGTGTCGGGAGCCCCCAATGAGCAGTTCTTC.

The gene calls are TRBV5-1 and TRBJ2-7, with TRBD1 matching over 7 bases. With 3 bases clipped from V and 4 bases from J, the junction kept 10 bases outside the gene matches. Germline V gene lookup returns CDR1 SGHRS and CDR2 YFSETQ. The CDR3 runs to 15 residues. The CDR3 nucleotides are TGCGCCAGCAGCTCCCAGGGGGAAGGCAAATACGAGCAGTACTTC. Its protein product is CASSSQGEGKYEQYF.

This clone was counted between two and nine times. Here the CDR3 reads CASSPRDLWPQHF. CDR3 sequence (DNA): TGTGCCAGCTCACCTCGGGATCTTTGGCCCCAGCATTTT. The J gene is TRBJ1-5, the V gene TRBV18; D is ambiguous. The length of the CDR3 is 13 residues. V was pared by 3 bases and J by 9 bases, with 12 bases between. CDR1 and CDR2 (germline): KGHSH, LQKENI.

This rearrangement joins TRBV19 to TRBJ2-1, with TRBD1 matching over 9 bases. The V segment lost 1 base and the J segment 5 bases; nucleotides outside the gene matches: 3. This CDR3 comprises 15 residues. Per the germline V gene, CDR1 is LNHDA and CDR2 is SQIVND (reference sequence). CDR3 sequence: CASSIAGQGNNEQFF. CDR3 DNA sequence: TGTGCCAGTAGTATAGCCGGACAGGGGAACAATGAGCAGTTCTTC. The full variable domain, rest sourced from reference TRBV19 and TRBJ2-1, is DGGITQSPKYLFRKEGQNVTLSCEQNLNHDAMYWYRQDPGQGLRLIYYSQIVNDFQKGDIAEGYSVSREKKESFPLTVTSAQKNPTAFYLCASSIAGQGNNEQFFGPGTRLTVL.

CDR3 in DNA: TGCGCCAGCAGCTCCCTTCGGGGGACCCTCTATGGCTACACCTTC. Protein sequence: CASSSLRGTLYGYTF. The genes are TRBV4-1 and TRBJ1-2, with D tentatively TRBD1 (5 bases). This CDR3 comprises 15 residues. Germline CDR1 reads MGHRA; CDR2 reads YSYEKL. V lost 5 bases and J lost 4, with 17 bases in between.

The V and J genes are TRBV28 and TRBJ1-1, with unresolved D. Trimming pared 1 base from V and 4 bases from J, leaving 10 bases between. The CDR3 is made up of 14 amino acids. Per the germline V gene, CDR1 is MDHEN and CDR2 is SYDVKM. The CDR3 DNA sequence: TGTGCCAGCAGTTTATTGGGTGAGTCCACTGAAGCTTTCTTT. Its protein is CASSLLGESTEAFF.

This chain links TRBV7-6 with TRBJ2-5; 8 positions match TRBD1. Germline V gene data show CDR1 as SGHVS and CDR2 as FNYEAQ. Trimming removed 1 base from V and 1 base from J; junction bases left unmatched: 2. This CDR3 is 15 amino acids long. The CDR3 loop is CASSLGTGTQETQYF. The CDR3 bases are TGTGCCAGCAGCTTAGGGACAGGGACCCAAGAGACCCAGTACTTC.